This T cell receptor (beta chain) stems from a study of patients and donors after allogeneic stem cell transplantation. Each CDR3 protein gets one entry after TCRdb re-called the RT-PCR reads with MiXCR. The profile shows fewer than 500,000 distinct CDR3 sequences, around 16% of them singletons. The table lists this clonotype with a few counts. The V and J ends lost 4 bases and 5 bases respectively, with 6 bases between them. The germline V gene has CDR1 LNHNV and CDR2 YYDKDF (reference sequence). The CDR3 contains 13 residues. Sequenced sample: blood, either unsorted or a sorted T cell fraction (not recorded which). This sequence originates from a human donor who was either an allogeneic HSCT recipient or a stem cell or donor lymphocyte infusion donor (not recorded which). It is not recorded whose cells these are; they may come from a transplant donor. The rearrangement joins TRBV15 to TRBJ1-6; a possible D gene is TRBD1 (5 bases). In DNA form, the CDR3 reads TGTGCCACCAGCACCAGGGATAATTCACCCCTCCACTTT. Translated, it gives CATSTRDNSPLHF.